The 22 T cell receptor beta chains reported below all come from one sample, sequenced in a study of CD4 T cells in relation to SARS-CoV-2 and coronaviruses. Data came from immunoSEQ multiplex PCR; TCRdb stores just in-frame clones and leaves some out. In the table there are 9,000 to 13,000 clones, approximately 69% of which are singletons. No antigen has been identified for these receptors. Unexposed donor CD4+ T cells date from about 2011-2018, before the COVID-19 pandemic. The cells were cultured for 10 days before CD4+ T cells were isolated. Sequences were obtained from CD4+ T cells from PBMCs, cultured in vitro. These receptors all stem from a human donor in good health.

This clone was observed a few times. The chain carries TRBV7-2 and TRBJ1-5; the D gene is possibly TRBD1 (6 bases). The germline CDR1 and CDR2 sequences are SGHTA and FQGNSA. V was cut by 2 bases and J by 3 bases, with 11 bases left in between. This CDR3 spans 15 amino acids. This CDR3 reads CASSLFAGANQPQHF. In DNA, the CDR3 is TGTGCCAGCAGCTTATTCGCAGGGGCCAATCAGCCCCAGCATTTT. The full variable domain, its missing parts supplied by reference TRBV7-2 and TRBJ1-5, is GAGVSQSPSNKVTEKGKDVELRCDPISGHTALYWYRQSLGQGLEFLIYFQGNSAPDKSGLPSDRFSAERTGGSVSTLTIQRTQQEDSAVYLCASSLFAGANQPQHFGDGTRLSIL.

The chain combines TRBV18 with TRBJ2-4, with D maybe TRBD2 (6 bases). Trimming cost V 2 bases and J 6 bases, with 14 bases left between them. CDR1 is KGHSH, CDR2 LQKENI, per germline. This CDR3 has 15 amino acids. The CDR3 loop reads CASSPASSAGNIQYF. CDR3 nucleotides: TGTGCCAGCTCACCAGCTTCTAGCGCCGGAAACATTCAGTACTTC.

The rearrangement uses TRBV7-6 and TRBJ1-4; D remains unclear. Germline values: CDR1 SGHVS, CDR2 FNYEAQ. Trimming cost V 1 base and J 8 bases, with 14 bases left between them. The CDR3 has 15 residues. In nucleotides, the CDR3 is TGTGCCAGCAGCTTAGAAACGACGGGGAGGGAAAAACTGTTTTTT. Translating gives CASSLETTGREKLFF.

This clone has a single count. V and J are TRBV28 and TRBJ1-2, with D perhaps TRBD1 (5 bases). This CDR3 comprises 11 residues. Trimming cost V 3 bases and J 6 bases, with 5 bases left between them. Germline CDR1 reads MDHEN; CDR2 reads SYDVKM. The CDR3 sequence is CASSLGDGYTF. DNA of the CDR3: TGTGCCAGCAGTTTGGGGGATGGCTACACCTTC.

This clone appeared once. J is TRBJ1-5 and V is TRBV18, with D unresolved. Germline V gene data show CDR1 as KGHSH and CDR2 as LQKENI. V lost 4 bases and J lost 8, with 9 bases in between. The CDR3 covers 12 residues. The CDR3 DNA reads TGTGCCAGCTCACTTTATTCGGAGCCCCAGCATTTT. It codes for CASSLYSEPQHF.

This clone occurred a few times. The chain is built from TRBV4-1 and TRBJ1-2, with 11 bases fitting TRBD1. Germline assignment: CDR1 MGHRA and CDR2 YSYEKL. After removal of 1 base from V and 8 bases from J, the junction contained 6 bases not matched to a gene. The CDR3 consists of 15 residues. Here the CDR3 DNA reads TGCGCCAGCAGCCAAGTCGGGACAGGGGGAGGCGGCTACACCTTC. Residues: CASSQVGTGGGGYTF.

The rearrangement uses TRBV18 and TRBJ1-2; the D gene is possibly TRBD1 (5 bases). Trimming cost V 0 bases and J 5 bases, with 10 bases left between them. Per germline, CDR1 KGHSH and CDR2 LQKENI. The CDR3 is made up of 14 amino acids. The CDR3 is CASSPPLRGYGYTF. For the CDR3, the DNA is TGTGCCAGCTCACCACCCCTCCGGGGGTATGGCTACACCTTC.

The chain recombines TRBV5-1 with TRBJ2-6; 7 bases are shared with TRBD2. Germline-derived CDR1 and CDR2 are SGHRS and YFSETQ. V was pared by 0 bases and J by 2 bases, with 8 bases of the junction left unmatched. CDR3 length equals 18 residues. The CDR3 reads CASSLASDREAGANVLTF. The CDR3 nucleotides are TGCGCCAGCAGCTTGGCTTCTGACCGGGAGGCTGGGGCCAACGTCCTGACTTTC. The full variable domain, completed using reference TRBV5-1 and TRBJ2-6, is KAGVTQTPRYLIKTRGQQVTLSCSPISGHRSVSWYQQTPGQGLQFLFEYFSETQRNKGNFPGRFSGRQFSNSRSEMNVSTLELGDSALYLCASSLASDREAGANVLTFGAGSRLTVL.

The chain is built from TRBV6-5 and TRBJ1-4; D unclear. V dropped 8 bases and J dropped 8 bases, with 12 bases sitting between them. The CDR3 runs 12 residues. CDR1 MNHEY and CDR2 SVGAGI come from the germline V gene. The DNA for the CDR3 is TGTGCCAGCTCTATATCTGGGGAAAAACTGTTTTTT. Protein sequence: CASSISGEKLFF.

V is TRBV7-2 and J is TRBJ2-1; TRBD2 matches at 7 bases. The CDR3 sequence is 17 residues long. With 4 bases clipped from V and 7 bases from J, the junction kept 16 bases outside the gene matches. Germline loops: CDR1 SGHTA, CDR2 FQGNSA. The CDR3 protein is CASSSNHLAATGNEQFF. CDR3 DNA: TGTGCCAGCAGCTCGAACCATCTAGCGGCCACTGGGAATGAGCAGTTCTTC.

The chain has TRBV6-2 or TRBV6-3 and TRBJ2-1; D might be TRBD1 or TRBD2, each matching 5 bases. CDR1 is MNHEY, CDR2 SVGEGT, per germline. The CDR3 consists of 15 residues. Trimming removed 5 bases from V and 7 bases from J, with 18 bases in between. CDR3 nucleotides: TGTGCCAGCAGTAAACAGGAGGCGGTGGGGAATGAGCAGTTCTTC. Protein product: CASSKQEAVGNEQFF.

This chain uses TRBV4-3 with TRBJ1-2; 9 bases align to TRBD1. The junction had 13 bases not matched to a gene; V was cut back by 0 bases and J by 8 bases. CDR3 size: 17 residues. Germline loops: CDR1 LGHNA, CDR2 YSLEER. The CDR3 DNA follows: TGCGCCAGCAGCCAAGAGCAGGGGGGGACAGGGAATGTGGGCTACACCTTC. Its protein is CASSQEQGGTGNVGYTF.

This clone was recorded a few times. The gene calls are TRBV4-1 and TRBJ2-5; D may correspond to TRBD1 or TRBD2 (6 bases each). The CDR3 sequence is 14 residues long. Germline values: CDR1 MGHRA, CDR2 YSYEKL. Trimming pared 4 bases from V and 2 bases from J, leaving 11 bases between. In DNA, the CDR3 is TGCGCCAGCAGCCGAGGGGGGCGGCAAGAGACCCAGTACTTC. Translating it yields CASSRGGRQETQYF.

CDR3 region: CASSFQGMGKTGEQYF. In nucleotides, the CDR3 is TGTGCCAGTAGTTTCCAGGGGATGGGTAAGACAGGCGAGCAGTACTTC. V gene TRBV19 combines with J gene TRBJ2-7, with D possibly matching TRBD1 (6 bases). This CDR3 has 16 amino acids. V was trimmed by 5 bases and J by 6 bases, leaving 23 bases between them. CDR1 LNHDA and CDR2 SQIVND come from the germline V gene (reference sequence).

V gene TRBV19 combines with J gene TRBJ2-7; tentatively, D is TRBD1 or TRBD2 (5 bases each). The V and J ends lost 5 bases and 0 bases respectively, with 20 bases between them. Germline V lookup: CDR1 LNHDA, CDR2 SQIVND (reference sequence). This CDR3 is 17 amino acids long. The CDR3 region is CASSFHPSGTSSYEQYF. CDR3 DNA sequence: TGTGCCAGTAGTTTCCATCCGTCGGGGACGAGCTCCTACGAGCAGTACTTC.

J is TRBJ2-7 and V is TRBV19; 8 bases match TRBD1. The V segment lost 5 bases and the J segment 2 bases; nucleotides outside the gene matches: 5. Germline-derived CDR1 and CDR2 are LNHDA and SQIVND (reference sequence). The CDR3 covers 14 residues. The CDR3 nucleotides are TGTGCCAGTAGTCCTAGGACAGGGACCTACGAGCAGTACTTC. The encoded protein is CASSPRTGTYEQYF.

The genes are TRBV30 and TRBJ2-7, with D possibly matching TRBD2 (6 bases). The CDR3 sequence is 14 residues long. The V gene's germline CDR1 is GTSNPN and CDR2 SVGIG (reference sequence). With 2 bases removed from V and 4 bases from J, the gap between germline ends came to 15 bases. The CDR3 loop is CAWSLGGSQYEQYF. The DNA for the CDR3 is TGTGCCTGGAGTTTAGGAGGGTCTCAATACGAGCAGTACTTC. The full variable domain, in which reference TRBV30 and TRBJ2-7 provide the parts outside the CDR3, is SQTIHQWPATLVQPVGSPLSLECTVEGTSNPNLYWYRQAAGRGLQLLFYSVGIGQISSEVPQNLSASRPQDRQFILSSKKLLLSDSGFYLCAWSLGGSQYEQYFGPGTRLTVT.

The CDR3 DNA sequence: TGTGCCAGCGACCGGGACTCAAGCTCCTACGAGCAGTACTTC. This translates into CASDRDSSSYEQYF. The J gene is TRBJ2-7, the V gene TRBV2; possible D gene TRBD2, 6 bases. This CDR3 comprises 14 residues. The germline V gene encodes CDR1 SNHLY and CDR2 FYNNEI. V was shortened by 8 bases and J by 0 bases, with 14 bases between the two germline ends.

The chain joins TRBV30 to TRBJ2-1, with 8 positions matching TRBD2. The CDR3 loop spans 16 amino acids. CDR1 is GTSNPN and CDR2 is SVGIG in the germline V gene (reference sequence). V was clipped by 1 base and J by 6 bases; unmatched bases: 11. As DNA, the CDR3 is TGTGCCTGGAGTGAGTCCCGGCGGGGGGCTGGCAATGAGCAGTTCTTC. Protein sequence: CAWSESRRGAGNEQFF.

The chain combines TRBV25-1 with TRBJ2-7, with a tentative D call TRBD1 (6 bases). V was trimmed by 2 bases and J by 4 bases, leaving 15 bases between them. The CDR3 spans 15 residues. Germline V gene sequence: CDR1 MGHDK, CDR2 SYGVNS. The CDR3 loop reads CASSEIQGTEYEQYF. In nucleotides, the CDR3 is TGTGCCAGCAGTGAAATACAGGGAACAGAATACGAGCAGTACTTC.

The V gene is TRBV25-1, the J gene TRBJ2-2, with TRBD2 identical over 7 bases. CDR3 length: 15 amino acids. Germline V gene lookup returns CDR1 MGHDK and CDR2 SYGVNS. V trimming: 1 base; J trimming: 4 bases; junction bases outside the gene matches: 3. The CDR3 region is CASSESWGGTGELFF. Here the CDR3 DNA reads TGTGCCAGCAGTGAATCCTGGGGGGGCACCGGGGAGCTGTTTTTT.

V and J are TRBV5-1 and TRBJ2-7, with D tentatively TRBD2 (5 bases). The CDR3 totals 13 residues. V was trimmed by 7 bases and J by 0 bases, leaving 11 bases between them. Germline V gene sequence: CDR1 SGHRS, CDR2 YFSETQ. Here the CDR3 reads CASRLSGSYEQYF. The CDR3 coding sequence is TGCGCCAGCCGCCTGAGCGGCTCCTACGAGCAGTACTTC.